The clone carrying this TCR beta chain was observed a single time. This sample is part of a study of lymphopenia after photon versus proton radiotherapy. Here immunoSEQ multiplex PCR was the method, and the copy in TCRdb shows in-frame clones only, minus some. The sample carries roughly 67,000 clones, under 95% recorded once. The sequencing used peripheral blood, collected from a patient treated with photon-based radiotherapy. This TCR was sampled from a woman in her 70s with pancreatic cancer.

The CDR3 DNA reads TGTGCCAGCAGTTTAAGGGGATTGGGTGAAAAACTGTTTTTT. Its protein is CASSLRGLGEKLFF. V is TRBV6-5 and J is TRBJ1-4, with D perhaps matching TRBD1 (5 bases). Looked up from germline, CDR1 is MNHEY and CDR2 is SVGAGI. The CDR3 contains 14 residues. Trimming took 4 bases from V and 7 from J, leaving 13 bases between them.